Reported below is one T cell receptor beta chain. Its specificity is unknown. TCRdb's table, derived via immunoSEQ multiplex PCR, lists solely in-frame clones and lacks some. Seen here are 780,000 or so clones, around 77% observed once, and the top ten hold approximately 1.8%. Naive CD45RA+ and memory CD45RA-negative subsets were split from CD4+ cells. These data belong to a study of shared clonotypes between healthy human individuals. Points from the study as a whole: Naive subsets typically showed greater estimated richness than memory subsets.

V was trimmed by 5 bases and J by 4 bases, leaving 14 bases between them. The CDR3 totals 14 residues. CDR1 MGHDK and CDR2 SYGVNS come from the germline V gene. The receptor comes from a woman younger than 45 in good health. Material: memory CD4+ T cells sorted from blood. Subset of the sample: CD45RA-negative fraction. The J gene is TRBJ1-2, the V gene TRBV25-1; possible D gene TRBD1, 6 bases. The CDR3 DNA reads TGTGCCAGCAGTCTGAGCAGGGGCGCCTATGGCTACACCTTC. Amino acids: CASSLSRGAYGYTF.